This TCR beta chain appears in the sequencing data of a study of blood T cell repertoires in COVID-19. The junction had 2 bases not matched to a gene; V was cut back by 3 bases and J by 3 bases. Germline V gene lookup returns CDR1 LGHDT and CDR2 YNNKEL (reference sequence). The CDR3 is 15 residues long. Libraries were prepared by immunoSEQ multiplex PCR; TCRdb keeps only in-frame clonotypes and omits some of them. The table includes approximately 220,000 clones, roughly 80% detected once. Only a few counts were recorded for this clone. This clonotype was obtained from a woman aged 80 or over with acute or convalescent COVID-19. The gene calls are TRBV3-1 (or the pseudogene TRBV3-2) and TRBJ2-7; 13 nucleotides agree with TRBD2. Sequencing was performed on peripheral blood. As DNA, the CDR3 is TGTGCCAGCAGCCAGGGACTAGCGGGGCACTACGAGCAGTACTTC. Translated, it gives CASSQGLAGHYEQYF.